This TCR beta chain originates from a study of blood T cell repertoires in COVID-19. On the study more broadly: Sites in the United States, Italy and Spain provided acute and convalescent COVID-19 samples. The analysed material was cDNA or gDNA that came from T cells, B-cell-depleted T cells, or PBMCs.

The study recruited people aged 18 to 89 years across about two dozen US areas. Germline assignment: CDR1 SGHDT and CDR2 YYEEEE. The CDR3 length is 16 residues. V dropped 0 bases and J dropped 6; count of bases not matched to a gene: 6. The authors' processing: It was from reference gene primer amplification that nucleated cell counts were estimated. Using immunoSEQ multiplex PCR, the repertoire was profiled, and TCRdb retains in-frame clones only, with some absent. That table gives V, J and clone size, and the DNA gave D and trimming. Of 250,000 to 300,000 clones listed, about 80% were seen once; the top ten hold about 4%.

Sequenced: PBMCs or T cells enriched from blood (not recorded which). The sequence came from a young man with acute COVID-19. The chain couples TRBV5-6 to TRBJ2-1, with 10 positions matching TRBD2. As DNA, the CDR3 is TGTGCCAGCAGCTTGGGACTAGCGGGCCTTCGCAATGAGCAGTTCTTC. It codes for CASSLGLAGLRNEQFF.